The 8 T cell receptor beta chains reported below all come from one sample, sequenced in a study of cytomegalovirus exposure and HLA in healthy donors. Method: immunoSEQ multiplex PCR; TCRdb's copy keeps in-frame clones and lacks some. The data hold about 110,000 clones, with approximately 85% observed a single time. Sequencing input: PBMCs. All receptors derive from a woman between 18 and 30 years old in good health and CMV-seronegative.

This clone appeared a few times. The chain joins TRBV7-6 to TRBJ1-6; no definite D call. The V gene's germline CDR1 is SGHVS and CDR2 FNYEAQ. V dropped 5 bases and J dropped 7 bases, with 15 bases sitting between them. The CDR3 is 15 amino acids. The CDR3 protein is CASSPGGEANSPLHF. The CDR3 DNA sequence: TGTGCCAGCAGCCCCGGTGGTGAAGCCAATTCACCCCTCCACTTT.

The chain employs TRBV2 and TRBJ1-5; a weak D match, TRBD1 (5 bases). The CDR3 runs to 11 residues. Looked up from germline, CDR1 is SNHLY and CDR2 is FYNNEI. Trimming stripped 4 bases from V and 9 bases from J, with 7 bases between. CDR3 bases: TGTGCCAGCAGTGGGCAGGGGCCCCAGCATTTT. Translation: CASSGQGPQHF.

The chain combines TRBV13 with TRBJ1-1; 11 bases are a match to TRBD1. This CDR3 region has 15 residues. The germline V gene encodes CDR1 PRHDT and CDR2 FYEKMQ (reference sequence). V shed 5 bases, J shed 5 bases, and the junction held 7 bases outside the gene matches. In nucleotides, the CDR3 is TGTGCCAGCAGCCCGGACAGGGGGCGCTTTACTGAAGCTTTCTTT. Its translation is CASSPDRGRFTEAFF.

V usage is TRBV19 and J usage is TRBJ2-3; 14 bases line up with TRBD2. CDR3 size: 17 residues. CDR1 is LNHDA and CDR2 is SQIVND in the germline V gene (reference sequence). The junction had 5 bases not matched to a gene; V was cut back by 4 bases and J by 2 bases. The CDR3 protein is CASSKTSGGANTDTQYF. CDR3 bases: TGTGCCAGTAGTAAGACTAGCGGGGGGGCGAACACAGATACGCAGTATTTT.

V and J are TRBV5-1 and TRBJ2-1; maybe TRBD1 (6 bases). Trimming cost V 6 bases and J 9 bases, with 22 bases left between them. The CDR3 spans 15 residues. Germline CDR1 reads SGHRS; CDR2 reads YFSETQ. The CDR3: CASTTDRIPGSEQFF. The DNA of the CDR3 is TGCGCCAGCACCACGGACAGAATCCCTGGTAGTGAGCAGTTCTTC.

The V call is TRBV30, the J call TRBJ1-2; 8 bases align to TRBD1. The CDR3 is 15 amino acids. J was trimmed by 1 base and V by 1 base; bases with no gene match: 5. Germline assignment: CDR1 GTSNPN and CDR2 SVGIG (reference sequence). Here the CDR3 DNA reads TGTGCCTGGAGTGCCGACAGGGGCTTTAACTATGGCTACACCTTC. This gives the protein CAWSADRGFNYGYTF.

The chain is built from TRBV9 and TRBJ1-5, with TRBD1 as a possible D gene (5 bases). V was trimmed by 3 bases and J by 6 bases, leaving 16 bases between them. The CDR3 totals 15 residues. CDR1 SGDLS and CDR2 YYNGEE come from the germline V gene. The CDR3 nucleotides are TGTGCCAGCAGCGCTAGCGGCAGGGTAGCTCAGCCCCAGCATTTT. Protein: CASSASGRVAQPQHF.

The chain recombines TRBV30 with TRBJ2-5; D is unresolved. Germline values: CDR1 GTSNPN, CDR2 SVGIG (reference sequence). Trimming removed 5 bases from V and 7 bases from J, with 11 bases in between. This CDR3 spans 11 amino acids. The CDR3 here is CAWLISGTQYF. CDR3 nucleotide sequence: TGTGCCTGGCTTATTTCGGGGACCCAGTACTTC.